These T cell receptor beta chains were read from a single sample in a study of T cell responses to AZD1222 COVID-19 vaccine. Clones were sequenced by immunoSEQ multiplex PCR, and TCRdb holds only the in-frame ones, with some missing. The repertoire holds over 150,000 clones, roughly nine tenths seen once, with approximately 17% in the top ten. The source was peripheral blood, collected on day 0 of AZD1222 vaccination. The receptors here all came from an adult in good health. CDR3s include the opening cysteine and the closing phenylalanine or tryptophan. Fields, in order: V gene, CDR3 length, J gene, D gene, clone size, CDR3 protein, CDR3 DNA. The D gene is left open where the match is weak. Only part of the rows carry a size: once, few, many, or a class if the clone is expanded.

>TRBV28|12|TRBJ1-6|TRBD1|few
CASSLDRVKLHF
TGTGCCAGCAGCTTGGACAGGGTCAAACTCCACTTT
>TRBV27|13|TRBJ1-2|.|once
CASTSRRGKGYTF
TGTGCCAGCACCTCCCGGCGGGGGAAGGGCTACACCTTC
>TRBV5-1|14|TRBJ1-1|.|.
CASSLQAVNTEAFF
TGCGCCAGCAGCTTGCAGGCGGTGAACACTGAAGCTTTCTTT
>TRBV24-1|14|TRBJ2-7|.|.
CATSDPSSSYEQYF
TGTGCCACCAGTGATCCATCTAGCTCCTACGAGCAGTACTTC
>TRBV11-2|16|TRBJ2-7|.|once
CASSLVVGTLSYEQYF
TGTGCCAGCAGCTTAGTAGTAGGCACCCTCTCCTACGAGCAGTACTTC
>TRBV6-5|15|TRBJ1-1|.|.
CASSSLTGLNTEAFF
TGTGCCAGCAGTTCACTGACAGGCTTGAACACTGAAGCTTTCTTT
>TRBV7-9|14|TRBJ1-6|.|.
CASSLGPGDSPLHF
TGTGCCAGCAGCTTGGGGCCAGGTGATTCACCCCTCCACTTT
>TRBV5-1|13|TRBJ2-2|.|.
CASSTGPSGELFF
TGCGCCAGCAGCACCGGGCCTTCCGGGGAGCTGTTTTTT
>TRBV6-5|16|TRBJ1-5|.|.
CASSYSQGWGNQPQHF
TGTGCCAGCAGTTACTCTCAGGGCTGGGGCAATCAGCCCCAGCATTTT
>TRBV6-5|12|TRBJ1-3|.|.
CASSPLGDTIYF
TGTGCCAGCAGTCCCCTCGGGGACACCATATATTTT
>TRBV29-1|15|TRBJ2-1|.|.
CSARRGTAIQDEQFF
TGCAGCGCCCGGCGGGGGACAGCCATACAAGATGAGCAGTTCTTC
>TRBV7-8|13|TRBJ1-2|.|.
CASSFSGDYGYTF
TGTGCCAGCAGCTTCTCAGGGGACTATGGCTACACCTTC
>TRBV28|14|TRBJ1-4|.|.
CASSRGGLNEKLFF
TGTGCCAGCAGTCGCGGGGGTCTTAATGAAAAACTGTTTTTT
>TRBV18|13|TRBJ1-1|.|.
CASSPRAGTEAFF
TGTGCCAGCTCACCCCGCGCGGGGACTGAAGCTTTCTTT
>TRBV3-1/TRBV3-2|20|TRBJ2-3|TRBD2|.
CASSQEQPGLAGTSTDTQYF
TGTGCCAGCAGCCAAGAACAACCGGGACTAGCGGGGACTAGCACAGATACGCAGTATTTT
>TRBV19|15|TRBJ2-1|.|.
CASSMIGGTYNEQFF
TGTGCCAGTAGTATGATAGGGGGTACCTACAATGAGCAGTTCTTC
>TRBV9|16|TRBJ2-3|TRBD2|.
CASSGWGTSGTDTQYF
TGTGCCAGCAGCGGGTGGGGGACTAGCGGCACAGATACGCAGTATTTT
>TRBV7-9|15|TRBJ1-1|.|once
CASSLGRTGLTEAFF
TGTGCCAGCAGCTTAGGTCGTACAGGGTTAACTGAAGCTTTCTTT
>TRBV19|13|TRBJ2-7|.|few
CASSFRTEGEQYF
TGTGCCAGTAGCTTCCGGACAGAGGGCGAGCAGTACTTC
>TRBV7-3|18|TRBJ2-1|TRBD2|few
CASSSSGTSLGLTNEQFF
TGTGCCAGCAGCTCTTCCGGGACTAGCCTGGGGCTCACTAATGAGCAGTTCTTC
>TRBV30|18|TRBJ2-3|.|few
CAWRDYPAFLGRTDTQYF
TGTGCCTGGAGAGACTACCCGGCCTTCCTGGGGCGCACAGATACGCAGTATTTT
>TRBV4-1|13|TRBJ2-7|.|.
CASSQGALDEQYF
TGCGCCAGCAGCCAAGGGGCCCTGGACGAGCAGTACTTC
>TRBV9|17|TRBJ2-1|TRBD2|.
CASSMGTSGGAQHEQFF
TGTGCCAGCAGCATGGGGACTAGCGGGGGGGCACAGCATGAGCAGTTCTTC
>TRBV6-2/TRBV6-3|12|TRBJ1-1|.|once
CASSSYLQGAFF
TGTGCCAGCAGTTCTTATCTTCAAGGGGCTTTCTTT
>TRBV2|12|TRBJ2-7|TRBD1|.
CVSGTGSDEQYF
TGTGTATCCGGGACAGGGTCCGACGAGCAGTACTTC
>TRBV5-1|15|TRBJ2-7|TRBD2|.
CASSLVAGAFYEQYF
TGCGCCAGCAGCTTGGTTGCGGGAGCCTTCTACGAGCAGTACTTC
>TRBV19|14|TRBJ1-3|.|.
CAVSVSFSGNTIYF
TGTGCCGTCAGCGTCAGCTTCTCTGGAAACACCATATATTTT
>TRBV6-5|11|TRBJ2-2|.|.
CASTHGRELFF
TGTGCCAGCACCCATGGTAGGGAGCTGTTTTTT
>TRBV11-2|12|TRBJ2-1|.|.
CASSRLVREQFF
TGTGCCAGCAGCCGACTAGTGCGTGAGCAGTTCTTC
>TRBV2|15|TRBJ1-2|.|.
CASSEGLGTLYGYTF
TGTGCCAGCAGTGAAGGTCTTGGGACCCTCTATGGCTACACCTTC
>TRBV18|14|TRBJ1-1|.|.
CASSRAYSNTEAFF
TGTGCCAGCTCACGGGCCTACTCGAACACTGAAGCTTTCTTT
>TRBV3-1/TRBV3-2|18|TRBJ2-2|TRBD2|.
CASSPGLAGGMNTGELFF
TGTGCCAGCAGCCCGGGACTAGCGGGTGGGATGAACACCGGGGAGCTGTTTTTT
>TRBV12-3/TRBV12-4|12|TRBJ2-2|TRBD2|few
CASGRGTGELFF
TGTGCCAGCGGGAGGGGCACCGGGGAGCTGTTTTTT
>TRBV15|13|TRBJ2-7|.|.
CATSSFRANEQYF
TGTGCCACCTCTAGTTTTCGGGCCAACGAGCAGTACTTC
>TRBV5-4|15|TRBJ2-7|.|.
CASSLDVDSSYEQYF
TGTGCCAGCAGCTTGGACGTCGACAGCTCCTACGAGCAGTACTTC
>TRBV6-5|14|TRBJ1-3|TRBD1|.
CASRTDRAGNTIYF
TGTGCCAGCAGGACAGACAGGGCTGGAAACACCATATATTTT
>TRBV5-5|13|TRBJ2-6|.|.
CASSPGRANVLTF
TGTGCCAGCAGCCCCGGCCGGGCCAACGTCCTGACTTTC
>TRBV10-3|17|TRBJ1-1|TRBD1|.
CAISDLNRGRSNTEAFF
TGTGCCATCAGTGACCTAAACAGGGGGCGATCGAACACTGAAGCTTTCTTT
>TRBV5-1|14|TRBJ1-5|TRBD1|once
CASSLGTGDRPQHF
TGCGCCAGCAGCTTGGGGACAGGGGATCGGCCCCAGCATTTT
>TRBV27|17|TRBJ2-2|TRBD2|.
CASSLLAGGSNTGELFF
TGTGCCAGCAGTTTGCTAGCGGGGGGATCGAACACCGGGGAGCTGTTTTTT
>TRBV10-2|12|TRBJ2-7|TRBD1|.
CASTQGAYEQYF
TGCGCCAGCACTCAGGGGGCCTACGAGCAGTACTTC
>TRBV25-1|15|TRBJ1-2|.|.
CASGGGPASGYGYTF
TGTGCCAGCGGAGGAGGCCCCGCCTCGGGCTATGGCTACACCTTC
>TRBV27|14|TRBJ2-2|.|.
CASSRTVGTGELFF
TGTGCCAGCAGCCGGACAGTCGGCACCGGGGAGCTGTTTTTT
>TRBV9|19|TRBJ1-2|TRBD1|.
CASSARRPGQSLGYYGYTF
TGTGCCAGCAGCGCCCGACGACCGGGACAGTCGCTCGGTTACTATGGCTACACCTTC
>TRBV5-6|16|TRBJ2-7|TRBD1|.
CASSLGQGARVYEQYF
TGTGCCAGCAGCTTGGGACAGGGGGCGAGAGTCTACGAGCAGTACTTC
>TRBV18|15|TRBJ1-1|TRBD1|.
CASSQDRAEVAEAFF
TGTGCCAGCTCCCAAGACAGGGCGGAGGTGGCTGAAGCTTTCTTT
>TRBV12-3/TRBV12-4|13|TRBJ2-1|.|.
CASTPAPRNEQFF
TGTGCCAGCACCCCCGCGCCCCGGAATGAGCAGTTCTTC
>TRBV19|11|TRBJ1-1|.|.
CASTIFAEAFF
TGTGCCAGTACGATTTTCGCTGAAGCTTTCTTT
>TRBV30|15|TRBJ1-6|.|.
CAWRARRMSNSPLHF
TGTGCCTGGAGGGCTAGACGGATGTCTAATTCACCCCTCCACTTT
>TRBV5-1|13|TRBJ1-5|.|.
CASSLGRDQPQHF
TGCGCCAGCAGCTTGGGTCGGGATCAGCCCCAGCATTTT
>TRBV3-1/TRBV3-2|13|TRBJ1-2|.|.
CASSQELVHGYTF
TGTGCCAGCAGCCAGGAATTAGTCCATGGCTACACCTTC